This note documents a single TCR beta chain sequence. Its antigen is undetermined. This entry comes from a study of cytomegalovirus exposure and HLA in healthy donors. General observations from the study: The study designated 150 or so TCR beta chains cytomegalovirus-associated. Available immune exposure information was restricted to CMV serostatus only.

Primers for the PCR totalled 60 Vbeta and 13 Jbeta. The method was immunoSEQ multiplex PCR; TCRdb's version includes in-frame clones alone and lacks a portion of them. The sample records around 150,000 clones, around 75% being singletons. Per the germline V gene, CDR1 is SEHNR and CDR2 is FQNEAQ (reference sequence). V was clipped by 8 bases and J by 4 bases, with 14 bases between them. The CDR3 has 14 residues. The sequence was collected from a man between 18 and 35 years old in good health and CMV-seronegative. The sample was PBMCs. The gene calls are TRBV7-9 and TRBJ2-2; a possible D gene is TRBD2 (5 bases). The CDR3 sequence: CASQEVLGTGELFF. CDR3 bases: TGTGCCAGCCAGGAGGTTTTGGGCACCGGGGAGCTGTTTTTT.